The 26 T cell receptor beta chains listed next were all sequenced from one sample in a study of follicular helper T cells after annual influenza vaccination. The time point denotes: 2015-2016 season, 7 days after influenza vaccination. Assay used: immunoSEQ multiplex PCR; TCRdb lists only in-frame clones, some missing. The sample lists fewer than 7,000 clones; roughly 80% were seen once. The sequencing here drew on CXCR5- memory CD4+ T cells sorted from blood, taken 7 days after influenza vaccination. Receptor source: an adult who received the influenza vaccine.

The chain carries TRBV6-5 and TRBJ2-7, with 9 bases aligning to TRBD2. The CDR3 is made up of 15 amino acids. Germline assignment: CDR1 MNHEY and CDR2 SVGAGI. V lost 8 bases and J lost 2; bases outside the gene matches: 10. CDR3 in amino acids: CASGERLAVTYEQYF. The CDR3 DNA reads as TGTGCCAGCGGGGAACGACTAGCGGTTACCTACGAGCAGTACTTC.

V gene TRBV10-2 combines with J gene TRBJ2-1; D gene uncertain. Germline lookup yields CDR1 WSHSY and CDR2 SAAADI. The CDR3 has 12 amino acids. V was cut by 3 bases and J by 4 bases, with 4 bases left in between. The DNA for the CDR3 is TGCGCCAGCAGTGACCGGTACAATGAGCAGTTCTTC. This translates into CASSDRYNEQFF.

This rearrangement joins TRBV9 to TRBJ2-1, with a tentative D call TRBD2 (6 bases). V was clipped by 4 bases and J by 4 bases, with 15 bases between them. The germline gives CDR1 SGDLS, CDR2 YYNGEE. The CDR3 has 15 residues. CDR3 in DNA: TGTGCCAGCAGCATCGGGGGAGTAGGGTACAATGAGCAGTTCTTC. Translation gives CASSIGGVGYNEQFF.

This chain uses TRBV6-6 with TRBJ2-5; 12 positions match TRBD2. In germline, CDR1 is MNHNY, CDR2 SVGAGI (reference sequence). V gave up 11 bases and J gave up 5 bases; unmatched junction bases: 9. The CDR3 consists of 14 residues. CDR3 amino acids: CAVTSGGLGETQYF. The CDR3, as DNA: TGTGCCGTTACTAGCGGGGGGTTGGGGGAGACCCAGTACTTC.

This clone showed up just once. V and J are TRBV7-3 and TRBJ1-2, with 7 bases that match TRBD1. CDR3 length: 16 amino acids. J lost 4 bases, V lost 5 bases, and 13 bases had no gene match. From germline, CDR1 is SGHTA and CDR2 FQGTGA. The CDR3 nucleotides are TGTGCCAGCAGCCTATCAGACAGGGACGCTTCCTATGGCTACACCTTC. Protein sequence: CASSLSDRDASYGYTF.

The rearrangement joins TRBV29-1 to TRBJ1-2; a possible D gene is TRBD1 (6 bases). Looked up from germline, CDR1 is SQVTM and CDR2 is ANQGSEA. V was cut by 7 bases and J by 5 bases, with 20 bases left in between. This CDR3 spans 14 amino acids. The CDR3 DNA is TGCAGCGCTCAAGTTCAAGACAGGAATTATGGCTACACCTTC. Its protein is CSAQVQDRNYGYTF.

J is TRBJ2-2 and V is TRBV10-1; maybe TRBD2 (6 bases). CDR1 and CDR2 from the germline V gene are WNHNN and SYGVQD (reference sequence). The CDR3 spans 13 residues. Trimming removed 2 bases at V and 5 bases at J, with 6 bases between. CDR3 residues: CASSERGTGELFF. The CDR3 bases are TGCGCCAGCAGTGAGCGGGGGACCGGGGAGCTGTTTTTT.

The chain couples TRBV5-8 to TRBJ1-2; D call uncertain. The CDR3 has 15 amino acids. CDR1 is SGHTS, CDR2 YDEGEE, per germline. Trimming took 0 bases from V and 0 from J, leaving 9 bases between them. CDR3: CASSLERKANYGYTF. The CDR3 DNA sequence: TGTGCCAGCAGCTTGGAAAGGAAAGCTAACTATGGCTACACCTTC.

The V and J genes are TRBV5-1 and TRBJ1-1; no clear D. V dropped 0 bases and J dropped 2 bases, with 8 bases sitting between them. The CDR3 loop spans 14 amino acids. Germline CDR1 and CDR2: SGHRS and YFSETQ. The CDR3 coding sequence is TGCGCCAGCAGCTTGGAAGCGGGAAACACTGAAGCTTTCTTT. This gives the protein CASSLEAGNTEAFF.

The gene calls are TRBV18 and TRBJ2-1, with no clear D. CDR1 is KGHSH and CDR2 is LQKENI in the germline V gene. Trimming removed 6 bases from V and 10 bases from J, with 10 bases in between. This CDR3 comprises 11 residues. This CDR3 reads CASSSKREQFF. The CDR3 DNA sequence: TGTGCCAGCTCGAGCAAGCGCGAGCAGTTCTTC.

J is TRBJ1-3 and V is TRBV4-1; D gene unclear. The CDR3 is 15 amino acids. V lost 2 bases, J lost 2 bases, and 10 bases lay in between. Germline V gene sequence: CDR1 MGHRA, CDR2 YSYEKL. The CDR3 here is CASSQQPNPGNTIYF. The CDR3 DNA reads as TGCGCCAGCAGCCAACAGCCTAACCCTGGAAACACCATATATTTT.

The genes are TRBV28 and TRBJ1-5; 7 bases map to TRBD1. J gave up 5 bases and V 10 bases, and 11 bases lay outside the gene matches. This CDR3 has 14 amino acids. CDR1 is MDHEN, CDR2 SYDVKM, per germline. The CDR3 DNA is TGTGCCACACAGACGGGACAGAGACATCAGCCCCAGCATTTT. It specifies CATQTGQRHQPQHF.

Here the CDR3 reads CASSKNPGQGWNTQYF. The CDR3 bases are TGCGCCAGCAGCAAAAATCCGGGACAGGGATGGAATACGCAGTATTTT. The genes are TRBV5-1 and TRBJ2-3, with TRBD1 matching 9 bases. The CDR3 runs to 16 residues. Losses at the gene ends were 4 bases for V and 7 bases for J; bases not matched to a gene: 13. From germline, CDR1 is SGHRS and CDR2 YFSETQ.

The V and J genes are TRBV6-5 and TRBJ2-7, with D uncertain. With 2 bases removed from V and 1 base from J, the gap between germline ends came to 3 bases. The CDR3 has 12 residues. Germline CDR1 and CDR2: MNHEY and SVGAGI. The CDR3 is CASSYASYEQYF. The CDR3 nucleotides are TGTGCCAGCAGTTACGCGTCCTACGAGCAGTACTTC.

This chain joins TRBV7-9 and TRBJ1-3; D call uncertain. Germline V gives CDR1 SEHNR, CDR2 FQNEAQ (reference sequence). The CDR3 length is 14 residues. The V gene lost 1 base and the J gene lost 4 bases, with 8 bases spanning the gap. CDR3 protein: CASSLVQAGNTIYF. As DNA, the CDR3 is TGTGCCAGCAGCTTAGTGCAGGCCGGAAACACCATATATTTT. Based on the CDR3 plus reference TRBV7-9 and TRBJ1-3, the full variable domain is DTGVSQNPRHKITKRGQNVTFRCDPISEHNRLYWYRQTLGQGPEFLTYFQNEAQLEKSRLLSDRFSAERPKGSFSTLEIQRTEQGDSAMYLCASSLVQAGNTIYFGEGSWLTVV.

As regards this clone: One end of the junction fails to match germline, which may point to a read error. This CDR3 is also generated by other DNA sequences in the sample. This rearrangement joins TRBV13 to TRBJ1-2; D is unclear. Germline lookup yields CDR1 PRHDT and CDR2 FYEKMQ (reference sequence). CDR3 length: 16 residues. The CDR3 bases are TGCGCCAGCAGCTTAAAGAACCCGACAAGAGACTATGGCTACACCTTC. This translates into CASSLKNPTRDYGYTF.

The J gene is TRBJ1-5, the V gene TRBV6-1; 7 bases are a match to TRBD1. The CDR3 consists of 13 residues. CDR1 is MNHNS, CDR2 SASEGT, per germline. V was pared by 6 bases and J by 3 bases, with 2 bases of the junction left unmatched. The CDR3 is CASRGQFNQPQHF. The DNA of the CDR3 is TGTGCCAGCAGGGGACAGTTCAATCAGCCCCAGCATTTT.

The V and J genes are TRBV18 and TRBJ2-3; D uncertain. CDR3 length: 14 amino acids. The germline CDR1 and CDR2 sequences are KGHSH and LQKENI. With 2 bases removed from V and 4 bases from J, the gap between germline ends came to 10 bases. The CDR3 region is CASSPGPSPDTQYF. The DNA of the CDR3 is TGTGCCAGCTCACCAGGGCCTTCGCCAGATACGCAGTATTTT.

The chain combines TRBV2 with TRBJ1-5; no reliable D call. The ends were cut back, 8 bases at V and 0 bases at J, with 14 bases in the middle. The CDR3 consists of 15 residues. CDR1 is SNHLY, CDR2 FYNNEI, per germline. The CDR3 nucleotides are TGTGCCAGCGCCTCCACGTCGGGTAGCAATCAGCCCCAGCATTTT. Translation gives CASASTSGSNQPQHF.

This clone was detected a few times. This chain joins TRBV5-1 and TRBJ2-3; a weak D match, TRBD1 (6 bases). V gave up 4 bases and J gave up 2 bases, with 14 bases separating them. CDR1 is SGHRS, CDR2 YFSETQ, per germline. This CDR3 spans 15 amino acids. CDR3 region: CASSRQEPNTDTQYF. CDR3 nucleotides: TGCGCCAGCAGCCGACAGGAGCCCAACACAGATACGCAGTATTTT.

This chain uses TRBV6-5 with TRBJ2-7, with 8 bases lining up with TRBD2. CDR1 is MNHEY and CDR2 is SVGAGI in the germline V gene. This CDR3 contains 14 residues. V dropped 6 bases and J dropped 6; count of bases not matched to a gene: 10. The CDR3 DNA reads as TGTGCCAGCAGCCGCGGGGGGCTGTCTCCCGAGCAGTACTTC. Its protein is CASSRGGLSPEQYF.

The V gene is TRBV19, the J gene TRBJ2-7; maybe TRBD1 (6 bases). This CDR3 region has 13 residues. Trimming pared 9 bases from V and 4 bases from J, leaving 16 bases between. Germline CDR1 and CDR2: LNHDA and SQIVND (reference sequence). The CDR3 reads CASAADRKYEQYF. CDR3 in DNA: TGTGCCAGCGCGGCGGACAGAAAGTACGAGCAGTACTTC.

The chain couples TRBV27 to TRBJ2-4; the D gene is possibly TRBD2 (6 bases). The CDR3 consists of 14 residues. V was pared by 8 bases and J by 7 bases, with 18 bases between. In germline, CDR1 is MNHEY, CDR2 SMNVEV (reference sequence). The CDR3 DNA reads as TGTGCCAGCCAAATCCAACCCGGGACTAACATTCAGTACTTC. Residues: CASQIQPGTNIQYF.

This chain connects TRBV27 to TRBJ1-1; no clear D. The CDR3 extends over 13 amino acids. The V gene lost 4 bases and the J gene lost 2 bases, with 8 bases spanning the gap. From germline, CDR1 is MNHEY and CDR2 SMNVEV (reference sequence). CDR3 bases: TGTGCCAGCAGTTCTATAGCCAACACTGAAGCTTTCTTT. Protein product: CASSSIANTEAFF.

The V and J genes are TRBV7-2 and TRBJ2-5; 9 nucleotides agree with TRBD1. This CDR3 comprises 14 residues. In germline, CDR1 is SGHTA, CDR2 FQGNSA. J was trimmed by 2 bases and V by 5 bases; bases with no gene match: 3. CDR3 nucleotide sequence: TGTGCCAGCAGCCCGGACAGGGGTCAAGAGACCCAGTACTTC. Its translation: CASSPDRGQETQYF.

The chain combines TRBV11-2 with TRBJ1-1; the D gene is possibly TRBD1 (5 bases). The germline V gene encodes CDR1 SGHAT and CDR2 FQNNGV. The germline V and J ends were trimmed by 5 bases and 2 bases, with 15 bases remaining between them. The CDR3 is made up of 15 amino acids. The CDR3 DNA is TGTGCCAGCAGCCGGGGCCCAAACCGTAACACTGAAGCTTTCTTT. Translating it yields CASSRGPNRNTEAFF. Using reference TRBV11-2 and TRBJ1-1 for the parts outside the CDR3, the full variable domain is EAGVAQSPRYKIIEKRQSVAFWCNPISGHATLYWYQQILGQGPKLLIQFQNNGVVDDSQLPKDRFSAERLKGVDSTLKIQPAKLEDSAVYLCASSRGPNRNTEAFFGQGTRLTVV.